The entry below describes one TCR beta chain. The sample originates from a study of T cells in Graves' hyperthyroidism and ophthalmopathy. Researchers amplified the TCR beta CDR3 regions from RNA transcripts. First-round RT-PCR with HTBI primers amplified the TCR CDR3 region. Via MiXCR, TCRdb re-called the multiplex PCR reads, giving one row per CDR3 protein. The sample includes more than 250,000 distinct CDR3 sequences, about 16% of them seen just once. Germline CDR1 LGHDT, CDR2 YNNKEL (reference sequence). The CDR3 is 15 amino acids. V was clipped by 1 base and J by 7 bases; unmatched bases: 7. Hyperthyroidism patients were newly diagnosed, had disease duration under 2 months, and were aged 18 to 65 years.

The chain employs TRBV3-1 and TRBJ2-7; TRBD1 matches 10 bases. The clonotype was recovered from a woman in her 50s with Graves' hyperthyroidism that later progressed to Graves' ophthalmopathy. Sequencing input: blood. For the CDR3, the DNA is TGTGCCAGCAGCCAAGTGACAGGGGGCCGTGAGGAGCAGTACTTC. Translation: CASSQVTGGREEQYF.